This TCR beta chain was identified during a study of CD8 T cells in Susac syndrome. The CDR3 runs to 14 residues. Germline CDR1 and CDR2: SGHTA and FQGTGA. Random hexamers primed reverse transcription of 0.5 to 1 ug RNA. An immunoSEQ multiplex PCR generated amplified TCR beta CDR3 products spanning 54 Vbeta and 13 Jbeta. TCRdb reprocessed the immunoSEQ multiplex PCR reads with MiXCR, giving one entry per CDR3 protein. Of some 300,000 distinct CDR3 sequences listed, roughly 85% are singletons. In blood CD8+ and CD4+ T cells, TCR beta underwent sequencing. TEMRA cells were enriched by FACS, while CD8+ and CD4+ T cells were obtained through a negative isolation that was performed magnetically. Turning to this clonotype: At one end the junction does not follow the germline gene, possibly because of a read error.

This TCR was sampled from a human donor with multiple sclerosis. The specimen sequenced was CD8+ T cells from PBMCs. The chain uses TRBV7-3 and TRBJ2-3; the D is unclear. CDR3 protein: CASSLNYGADAQYF. CDR3 sequence (DNA): TGTGCCAGCAGCTTAAATTACGGTGCAGATGCGCAGTATTTT.